The rows below give T cell receptor beta chains drawn from one sample of a study of blood T cell repertoires in COVID-19. Repertoires were generated with immunoSEQ multiplex PCR, while TCRdb's copy carries only in-frame clones and drops some. The table lists about 70,000 clones, roughly 74% of them singletons. The sequencing sample was made of peripheral blood. These receptors originate from a human donor in a cohort sampled during active COVID-19. Each CDR3 is given with its conserved first and last residue. Each record gives: D gene, clone size, V gene, J gene, CDR3 protein, CDR3 DNA. The D gene is left open where the match is weak. A row's size may be missing; if present it is once, few, many or a size class.

TRBD1	NA	TRBV7-9	TRBJ2-7	CASSLRDRGYEQYF	TGTGCCAGCAGCCTCCGGGACAGGGGCTACGAGCAGTACTTC
TRBD2	NA	TRBV5-1	TRBJ2-1	CASTAGLAYNEQFF	TGCGCCAGCACCGCCGGACTAGCTTACAATGAGCAGTTCTTC
TRBD1	NA	TRBV28	TRBJ2-3	CASSSPGGRSADTQYF	TGTGCCAGCAGTTCCCCAGGGGGCAGGAGCGCAGATACGCAGTATTTT
TRBD2	NA	TRBV6-2/TRBV6-3	TRBJ2-7	CASSSPPRTSGYYEQYF	TGTGCCAGCAGTTCTCCCCCCAGGACTAGCGGTTACTACGAGCAGTACTTC
TRBD1	few	TRBV9	TRBJ1-2	CASSSRTGYGYTF	TGTGCCAGCAGCTCCCGGACAGGCTATGGCTACACCTTC
NA	NA	TRBV27	TRBJ2-1	CASSLIGRAFNEQFF	TGTGCCAGCAGTTTAATCGGGAGAGCCTTCAATGAGCAGTTCTTC
NA	NA	TRBV19	TRBJ2-7	CASGRGPQYYEQYF	TGTGCCAGCGGGCGGGGTCCCCAATACTACGAGCAGTACTTC
TRBD1	NA	TRBV3-1/TRBV3-2	TRBJ2-7	CASSRWTGDQGEQYF	TGTGCCAGCAGCCGCTGGACAGGAGACCAGGGCGAGCAGTACTTC
TRBD1	few	TRBV5-5	TRBJ2-5	CASSLGQGAQETQYF	TGTGCCAGCAGCTTGGGACAGGGGGCCCAAGAGACCCAGTACTTC
NA	NA	TRBV27	TRBJ2-6	CASRPRTDFSGANVLTF	TGTGCCAGCAGGCCCAGGACAGACTTCTCTGGGGCCAACGTCCTGACTTTC
TRBD2	once	TRBV7-2	TRBJ2-7	CASSTRLAGVSEQYF	TGTGCCAGCAGCACAAGACTAGCGGGAGTAAGCGAGCAGTACTTC
TRBD2	NA	TRBV12-3/TRBV12-4	TRBJ2-5	CASSFGRVETQYF	TGTGCCAGCAGTTTCGGGAGGGTGGAGACCCAGTACTTC
TRBD1	NA	TRBV18	TRBJ1-1	CASSPRGTANTEAFF	TGTGCCAGCTCACCACGGGGGACAGCGAACACTGAAGCTTTCTTT
TRBD2	NA	TRBV11-2	TRBJ2-1	CASSLALTASGNEQFF	TGTGCCAGCAGCTTAGCTCTGACGGCTAGCGGGAATGAGCAGTTCTTC
NA	NA	TRBV12-5	TRBJ1-6	CASGLVGVGEGNSPLHF	TGTGCTAGTGGTTTGGTTGGGGTGGGGGAGGGGAATTCACCCCTCCACTTT
NA	NA	TRBV6-2/TRBV6-3	TRBJ2-6	CASSFTRGTGANVLTF	TGTGCCAGCAGTTTCACAAGAGGGACAGGGGCCAACGTCCTGACTTTC
NA	NA	TRBV27	TRBJ2-5	CASSGGETQYF	TGTGCCAGCAGTGGGGGGGAGACCCAGTACTTC
TRBD1	NA	TRBV18	TRBJ2-6	CASSRTGSQSGANVLTF	TGTGCCAGCTCCCGGACAGGGTCACAATCTGGGGCCAACGTCCTGACTTTC
TRBD2	NA	TRBV29-1	TRBJ2-1	CSAGTSGAGSSYNEQFF	TGCAGCGCGGGGACTAGCGGGGCGGGTAGCTCCTACAATGAGCAGTTCTTC
TRBD2	few	TRBV6-5	TRBJ2-1	CASSYSTSGYNEQFF	TGTGCCAGCAGTTACTCAACTAGCGGATACAATGAGCAGTTCTTC
NA	NA	TRBV5-1	TRBJ2-3	CASSLWGSGSTDTQYF	TGCGCCAGCAGCTTGTGGGGTAGCGGAAGCACAGATACGCAGTATTTT
NA	NA	TRBV7-9	TRBJ2-1	CASSLAGLSSYNEQFF	TGTGCCAGCAGCTTAGCCGGACTCAGCTCCTACAATGAGCAGTTCTTC
TRBD2	NA	TRBV6-5	TRBJ2-7	CASSSQRESGEQYF	TGTGCCAGCAGTAGCCAGCGGGAGTCTGGCGAGCAGTACTTC
TRBD1	NA	TRBV27	TRBJ1-4	CASSLSTGGKNEKLFF	TGTGCCAGCAGTTTATCAACAGGGGGCAAAAATGAAAAACTGTTTTTT
NA	NA	TRBV27	TRBJ2-1	CASSSPVLRKGRNEQFF	TGTGCCAGCAGTAGCCCCGTTTTGCGCAAAGGGAGGAATGAGCAGTTCTTC
TRBD1	NA	TRBV30	TRBJ1-4	CAWNGDREGEKLFF	TGTGCCTGGAACGGGGACAGGGAAGGTGAAAAACTGTTTTTT
NA	NA	TRBV7-2	TRBJ2-7	CASSLVAVDYEQYF	TGTGCCAGCAGCTTAGTGGCCGTCGACTACGAGCAGTACTTC
TRBD2	NA	TRBV10-2	TRBJ2-1	CASRLAGGTDNEQFF	TGCGCCAGCAGACTAGCGGGAGGAACAGACAATGAGCAGTTCTTC
NA	NA	TRBV5-4	TRBJ2-7	CASSQGPSNYEQYF	TGTGCCAGCAGTCAGGGTCCTTCTAACTACGAGCAGTACTTC
NA	NA	TRBV18	TRBJ1-4	CATHRGANEKLFF	TGTGCCACCCACCGGGGGGCTAATGAAAAACTGTTTTTT
NA	NA	TRBV12-3/TRBV12-4	TRBJ1-2	CASSPTENYGYTF	TGTGCCAGCAGCCCGACAGAGAACTATGGCTACACCTTC
NA	few	TRBV2	TRBJ2-5	CASRRRDRETQYF	TGTGCCAGCAGACGCAGGGATCGAGAGACCCAGTACTTC
NA	NA	TRBV5-5	TRBJ2-7	CASSLDGTGSEQYF	TGTGCCAGCAGCTTGGACGGAACCGGGTCCGAGCAGTACTTC
NA	NA	TRBV19	TRBJ1-4	CASSRGWKEKLFF	TGTGCCAGTAGTAGAGGGTGGAAGGAAAAACTGTTTTTT
NA	NA	TRBV13	TRBJ2-7	CASSLEGEGHQEQYF	TGTGCCAGCAGCTTAGAGGGGGAGGGCCATCAGGAGCAGTACTTC
NA	NA	TRBV4-3	TRBJ2-7	CASSQDRLTADEQYF	TGCGCCAGCAGCCAAGATCGTTTAACGGCGGACGAGCAGTACTTC
TRBD2	once	TRBV15	TRBJ2-7	CATSRDRTGGPYEQYF	TGTGCCACCAGCAGAGATCGGACGGGAGGACCTTACGAGCAGTACTTC
NA	NA	TRBV5-1	TRBJ1-1	CASSLDRVGDTEAFF	TGCGCCAGCAGCTTGGACAGGGTTGGGGACACTGAAGCTTTCTTT
TRBD1	NA	TRBV19	TRBJ1-1	CASRLGTGGGHTEAFF	TGTGCCAGTAGGCTAGGGACAGGGGGGGGTCACACTGAAGCTTTCTTT
TRBD2	NA	TRBV5-1	TRBJ2-7	CASSFTPGLAGTRRYEQYF	TGCGCCAGCAGCTTCACACCGGGACTAGCGGGTACCCGACGCTACGAGCAGTACTTC
NA	NA	TRBV11-2	TRBJ2-2	CASSFPTGWGDTGELFF	TGTGCCAGCAGCTTCCCTACAGGTTGGGGGGACACCGGGGAGCTGTTTTTT
NA	once	TRBV10-3	TRBJ1-1	CAISQATDPVVF	TGTGCCATCAGTCAAGCTACAGACCCGGTAGTCTTT
NA	few	TRBV5-4	TRBJ2-3	CASSLEWGTQQYF	TGTGCCAGCAGCTTGGAGTGGGGGACTCAGCAGTATTTT
TRBD1	NA	TRBV4-1	TRBJ2-5	CASRLTGDQGTQYF	TGCGCCAGCAGGCTGACAGGGGATCAGGGGACCCAGTACTTC
TRBD2	NA	TRBV13	TRBJ2-7	CASSPGASGSPGEQYF	TGTGCCAGCAGCCCTGGGGCTAGCGGGAGTCCCGGCGAGCAGTACTTC
NA	NA	TRBV28	TRBJ1-2	CASSGGGSLYGYTF	TGTGCCAGCAGTGGGGGAGGGTCCCTCTATGGCTACACCTTC
TRBD1	NA	TRBV29-1	TRBJ1-1	CSATGTGVPEAFF	TGCAGCGCCACCGGGACAGGGGTACCTGAAGCTTTCTTT
NA	NA	TRBV3-1/TRBV3-2	TRBJ2-1	CASSQGGRGNNEQFF	TGTGCCAGCAGCCAAGGGGGGCGCGGTAACAATGAGCAGTTCTTC
TRBD1	NA	TRBV5-6	TRBJ1-4	CASSTGTGGPNEKLFF	TGTGCCAGCAGCACCGGGACAGGGGGGCCTAATGAAAAACTGTTTTTT
NA	NA	TRBV30	TRBJ1-5	CAWSAGQTNQPQHF	TGTGCCTGGAGTGCAGGGCAGACCAATCAGCCCCAGCATTTT
NA	NA	TRBV11-1	TRBJ1-1	CASSLFSGDTEAFF	TGTGCCAGCAGCTTATTCTCCGGGGACACTGAAGCTTTCTTT
TRBD1	NA	TRBV19	TRBJ2-1	CASTNRGTNEQFF	TGTGCCAGTACCAACAGGGGGACGAATGAGCAGTTCTTC
NA	few	TRBV24-1	TRBJ2-3	CATSDPGSKDTQYF	TGTGCCACCAGTGATCCGGGGTCCAAGGATACGCAGTATTTT
NA	NA	TRBV29-1	TRBJ2-7	CSADTRTNSPLSEQYF	TGCAGCGCAGACACTAGGACCAACTCCCCTCTATCCGAGCAGTACTTC
NA	NA	TRBV2	TRBJ1-5	CASSELGGATNQPQHF	TGTGCCAGCAGTGAATTGGGTGGGGCAACTAATCAGCCCCAGCATTTT